The 13 T cell receptor beta chains presented below share a single source sample, sequenced in a study of cytomegalovirus exposure and HLA in healthy donors. The PCR ran on 60 Vbeta and 13 Jbeta primers. Data came from immunoSEQ multiplex PCR; TCRdb stores just in-frame clones and leaves some out. The sample includes roughly 120,000 clones, around 80% of them seen just once. Input material: PBMCs. These receptors were collected from a man between 18 and 35 years old in good health and CMV-seronegative.

The chain combines TRBV28 with TRBJ1-3, with 11 bases aligning to TRBD1. The V and J ends lost 6 bases and 3 bases, in that order; junction bases with no gene match: 7. The CDR3 spans 16 residues. Germline V gene lookup returns CDR1 MDHEN and CDR2 SYDVKM. Here the CDR3 reads CASRAFGTGGGNTIYF. The DNA of the CDR3 is TGTGCCAGCAGGGCTTTTGGGACAGGGGGTGGAAACACCATATATTTT. Full variable domain (remainder filled in from reference TRBV28 and TRBJ1-3): DVKVTQSSRYLVKRTGEKVFLECVQDMDHENMFWYRQDPGLGLRLIYFSYDVKMKEKGDIPEGYSVSREKKERFSLILESASTNQTSMYLCASRAFGTGGGNTIYFGEGSWLTVV.

The chain couples TRBV27 to TRBJ2-7, with D possibly matching TRBD2 (6 bases). The ends were cut back, 5 bases at V and 3 bases at J, with 14 bases in the middle. The CDR3 has 14 amino acids. In germline, CDR1 is MNHEY, CDR2 SMNVEV (reference sequence). The CDR3, as DNA: TGTGCCAGCAGTGGTTCAGCGGGCATCTACGAGCAGTACTTC. Protein product: CASSGSAGIYEQYF.

V usage is TRBV6-1 and J usage is TRBJ1-3; D gene unclear. V was trimmed by 0 bases and J by 0 bases, leaving 12 bases between them. Per the germline V gene, CDR1 is MNHNS and CDR2 is SASEGT. The CDR3 length is 17 residues. CDR3 DNA sequence: TGTGCCAGCAGTGAAGCAGAGGCGGGGAGCTCTGGAAACACCATATATTTT. Amino acids: CASSEAEAGSSGNTIYF.

This clone was detected once. The V gene is TRBV4-1, the J gene TRBJ1-2; D is uncertain. The CDR3 runs to 15 residues. Per the germline V gene, CDR1 is MGHRA and CDR2 is YSYEKL. V was trimmed by 1 base and J by 3 bases, leaving 12 bases between them. In DNA, the CDR3 is TGCGCCAGCAGCCAAGTCCCCGGGTCTCACTATGGCTACACCTTC. As protein: CASSQVPGSHYGYTF.

This clone was found a few times. The chain has TRBV7-2 and TRBJ2-7; D call uncertain. This CDR3 region has 13 residues. Between the trimmed V and J ends, which lost 2 bases and 3 bases, there was a span of 8 bases. Germline CDR1 SGHTA, CDR2 FQGNSA. In DNA, the CDR3 is TGTGCCAGCAGCTTACAGGCCGGCTACGAGCAGTACTTC. Amino acid sequence: CASSLQAGYEQYF. The full variable domain, in which reference TRBV7-2 and TRBJ2-7 provide the parts outside the CDR3, is GAGVSQSPSNKVTEKGKDVELRCDPISGHTALYWYRQSLGQGLEFLIYFQGNSAPDKSGLPSDRFSAERTGGSVSTLTIQRTQQEDSAVYLCASSLQAGYEQYFGPGTRLTVT.

The V gene is TRBV7-2, the J gene TRBJ2-3, with 9 bases that match TRBD1. Germline-derived CDR1 and CDR2 are SGHTA and FQGNSA. The V segment lost 6 bases and the J segment 2 bases; nucleotides outside the gene matches: 9. The CDR3 loop spans 16 amino acids. The CDR3: CASRSTGGSYTDTQYF. DNA of the CDR3: TGTGCCAGCAGATCGACAGGGGGTTCCTACACAGATACGCAGTATTTT.

The chain couples TRBV5-1 to TRBJ2-5, with 9 bases lining up with TRBD1. The CDR3 consists of 14 residues. V trimming: 4 bases; J trimming: 2 bases; junction bases outside the gene matches: 3. In germline, CDR1 is SGHRS, CDR2 YFSETQ. This CDR3 reads CASSIGQGQETQYF. The CDR3 DNA sequence: TGCGCCAGCAGCATTGGACAGGGGCAAGAGACCCAGTACTTC.

The chain uses TRBV11-2 and TRBJ2-1, with TRBD2 matching over 10 bases. CDR1 is SGHAT and CDR2 is FQNNGV in the germline V gene. After removal of 0 bases from V and 2 bases from J, the junction contained 10 bases not matched to a gene. The CDR3 extends over 19 amino acids. CDR3 sequence (DNA): TGTGCCAGCAGCTTAGATCGGCTAGCGGGAGCGGGACCCTACAATGAGCAGTTCTTC. Translated: CASSLDRLAGAGPYNEQFF. Based on the CDR3 plus reference TRBV11-2 and TRBJ2-1, the full variable domain is EAGVAQSPRYKIIEKRQSVAFWCNPISGHATLYWYQQILGQGPKLLIQFQNNGVVDDSQLPKDRFSAERLKGVDSTLKIQPAKLEDSAVYLCASSLDRLAGAGPYNEQFFGPGTRLTVL.

Here the CDR3 reads CASSLAGQGHLDGQYF. CDR3 sequence (DNA): TGTGCCAGCAGCTTAGCGGGGCAGGGTCACCTGGATGGGCAGTATTTT. The J gene is TRBJ2-3, the V gene TRBV7-9; the D gene is possibly TRBD1 (5 bases). CDR1 SEHNR and CDR2 FQNEAQ come from the germline V gene (reference sequence). Trimming took off 0 bases at V and 11 bases at J, with 21 bases between the two ends. This CDR3 is 16 amino acids long.

This chain joins TRBV11-2 and TRBJ2-1; 8 bases are a match to TRBD1. Per germline, CDR1 SGHAT and CDR2 FQNNGV. Trimming removed 4 bases from V and 7 bases from J; junction bases left unmatched: 18. This CDR3 contains 18 residues. The CDR3 protein is CASSSIVSVRDRRNEQFF. The CDR3, as DNA: TGTGCCAGCAGCTCGATTGTTTCCGTCCGGGACAGGAGGAATGAGCAGTTCTTC.

This clone was seen a single time. The chain joins TRBV30 to TRBJ1-5, with a tentative D call TRBD1 (5 bases). The germline V and J ends were trimmed by 0 bases and 4 bases, with 7 bases remaining between them. CDR1 is GTSNPN, CDR2 SVGIG, per germline (reference sequence). The CDR3 runs to 13 residues. CDR3 sequence: CAWSVRANQPQHF. In DNA, the CDR3 is TGTGCCTGGAGTGTCAGGGCTAATCAGCCCCAGCATTTT.

The V gene is TRBV19, the J gene TRBJ1-1, with D unclear. Trimming left V 3 bases short and J 2 bases short, with 10 bases between. CDR3 size: 14 residues. Germline V gene lookup returns CDR1 LNHDA and CDR2 SQIVND (reference sequence). The chain's CDR3 is CASSMVHGNTEAFF. CDR3 DNA: TGTGCCAGTAGTATGGTTCACGGTAACACTGAAGCTTTCTTT.

V and J are TRBV7-8 and TRBJ1-1, with 8 bases identical to TRBD1. The CDR3 loop spans 15 amino acids. V shed 5 bases, J shed 11 bases, and the junction held 16 bases outside the gene matches. Germline-derived CDR1 and CDR2 are SGHVS and FQNEAQ. The CDR3 reads CASSPRDRSSNEAFF. In DNA form, the CDR3 reads TGTGCCAGCAGCCCTCGGGACAGGAGTTCTAACGAGGCTTTCTTT.